This record looks at one TCR beta chain sequence and its context. Antigen specificity is unknown. The method was immunoSEQ multiplex PCR; TCRdb's version includes in-frame clones alone and lacks a portion of them. The table shows roughly 500,000 clones, with around 75% occurring only once. The record originates from a study of shared clonotypes between healthy human individuals. General study points: A limitation of the genetic and exposure-history diversity represented arose from few donors.

Donors comprised only Caucasian adults living in Nashville, Tennessee. The source material was PBMCs. This clonotype originated in a woman in her 40s in good health. Some clones in this sample may be carry-over from other donors' samples.

CDR3 DNA sequence: TGCGCCAGCAGCCTCCGGGACACTACCGGGGAGCTGTTTTTT. Protein product: CASSLRDTTGELFF. The genes are TRBV5-1 and TRBJ2-2, with TRBD1 as a possible D gene (6 bases). V was cut by 4 bases and J by 5 bases, with 12 bases left in between. Germline CDR1 SGHRS, CDR2 YFSETQ. The CDR3 runs to 14 residues.